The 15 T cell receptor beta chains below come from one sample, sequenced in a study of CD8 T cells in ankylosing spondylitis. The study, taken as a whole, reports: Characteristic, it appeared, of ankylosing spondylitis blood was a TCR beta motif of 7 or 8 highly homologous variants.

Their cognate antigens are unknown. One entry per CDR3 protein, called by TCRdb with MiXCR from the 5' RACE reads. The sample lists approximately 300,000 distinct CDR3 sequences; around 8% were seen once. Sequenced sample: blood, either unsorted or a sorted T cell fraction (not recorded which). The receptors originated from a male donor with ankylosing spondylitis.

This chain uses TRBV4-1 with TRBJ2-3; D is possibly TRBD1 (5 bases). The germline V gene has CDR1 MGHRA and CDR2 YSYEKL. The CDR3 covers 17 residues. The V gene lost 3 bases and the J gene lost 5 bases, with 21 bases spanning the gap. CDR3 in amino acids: CASSQQGNRFGEDTQYF. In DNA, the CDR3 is TGCGCCAGCAGCCAGCAAGGGAACAGGTTCGGTGAAGATACGCAGTATTTT.

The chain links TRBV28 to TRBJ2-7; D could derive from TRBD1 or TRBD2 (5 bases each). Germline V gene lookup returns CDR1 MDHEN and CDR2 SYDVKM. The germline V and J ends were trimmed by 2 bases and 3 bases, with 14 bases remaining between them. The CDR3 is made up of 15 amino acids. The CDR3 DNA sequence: TGTGCCAGCAGTTTACCTCGGGGCGATTTCTACGAGCAGTACTTC. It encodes CASSLPRGDFYEQYF.

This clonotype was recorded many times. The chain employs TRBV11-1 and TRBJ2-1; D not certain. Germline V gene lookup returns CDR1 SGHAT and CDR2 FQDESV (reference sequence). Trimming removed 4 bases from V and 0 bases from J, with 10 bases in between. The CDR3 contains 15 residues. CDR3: CASSSTRSSYNEQFF. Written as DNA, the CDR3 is TGTGCCAGCAGCTCCACCCGGAGCTCCTACAATGAGCAGTTCTTC.

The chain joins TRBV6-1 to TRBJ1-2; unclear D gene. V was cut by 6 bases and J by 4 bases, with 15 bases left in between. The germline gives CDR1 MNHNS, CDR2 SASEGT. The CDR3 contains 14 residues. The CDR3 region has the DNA TGTGCCAGCAGATTCCTAGATACAGCCTATGGCTACACCTTC. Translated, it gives CASRFLDTAYGYTF.

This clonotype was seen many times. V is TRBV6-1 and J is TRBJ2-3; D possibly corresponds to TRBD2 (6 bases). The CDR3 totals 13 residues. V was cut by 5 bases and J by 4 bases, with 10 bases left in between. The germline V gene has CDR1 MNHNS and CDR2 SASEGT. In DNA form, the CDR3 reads TGTGCCAGCAGTCGCGCGGGGCCAGATACGCAGTATTTT. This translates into CASSRAGPDTQYF.

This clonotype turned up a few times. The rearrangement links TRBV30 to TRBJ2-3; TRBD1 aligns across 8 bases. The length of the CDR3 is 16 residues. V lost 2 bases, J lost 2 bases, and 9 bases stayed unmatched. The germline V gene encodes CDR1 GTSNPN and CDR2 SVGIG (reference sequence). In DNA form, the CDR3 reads TGTGCCTGGAGTAAACGAAGGACAGGGACCACAGATACGCAGTATTTT. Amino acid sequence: CAWSKRRTGTTDTQYF.

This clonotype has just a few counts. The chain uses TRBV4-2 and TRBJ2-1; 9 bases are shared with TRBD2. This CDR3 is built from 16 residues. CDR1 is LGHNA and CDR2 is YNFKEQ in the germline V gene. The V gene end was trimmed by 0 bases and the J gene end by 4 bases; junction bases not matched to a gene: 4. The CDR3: CASSQEATSGYNEQFF. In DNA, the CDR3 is TGTGCCAGCAGCCAAGAGGCGACTAGCGGATACAATGAGCAGTTCTTC.

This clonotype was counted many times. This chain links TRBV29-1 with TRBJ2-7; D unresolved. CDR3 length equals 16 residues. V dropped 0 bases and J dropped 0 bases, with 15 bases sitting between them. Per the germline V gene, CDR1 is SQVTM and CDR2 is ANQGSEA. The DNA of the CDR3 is TGCAGCGTTGAAGACCCCACGGTAGGCCGCTCCTACGAGCAGTACTTC. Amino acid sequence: CSVEDPTVGRSYEQYF.

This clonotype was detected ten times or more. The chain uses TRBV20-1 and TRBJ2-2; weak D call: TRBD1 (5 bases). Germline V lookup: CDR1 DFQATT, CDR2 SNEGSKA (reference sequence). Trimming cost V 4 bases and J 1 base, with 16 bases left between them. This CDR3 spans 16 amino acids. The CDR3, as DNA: TGCAGTGCTAAGGGGCCCTCCGGCCGGAACACCGGGGAGCTGTTTTTT. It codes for CSAKGPSGRNTGELFF.

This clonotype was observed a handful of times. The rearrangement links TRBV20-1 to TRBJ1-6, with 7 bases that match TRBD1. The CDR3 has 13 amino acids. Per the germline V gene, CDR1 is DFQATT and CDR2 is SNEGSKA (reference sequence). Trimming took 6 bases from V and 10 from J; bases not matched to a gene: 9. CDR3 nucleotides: TGCAGTGCCCGAGGGGGCGTCGGGTCACCCCTCCACTTT. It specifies CSARGGVGSPLHF.

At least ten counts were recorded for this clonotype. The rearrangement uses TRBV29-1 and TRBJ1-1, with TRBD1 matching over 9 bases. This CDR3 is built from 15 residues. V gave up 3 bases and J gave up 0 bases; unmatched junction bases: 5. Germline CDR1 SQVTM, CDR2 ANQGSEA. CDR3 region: CSVDRTGVVNTEAFF. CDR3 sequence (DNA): TGCAGCGTTGATCGGACAGGGGTAGTGAACACTGAAGCTTTCTTT.

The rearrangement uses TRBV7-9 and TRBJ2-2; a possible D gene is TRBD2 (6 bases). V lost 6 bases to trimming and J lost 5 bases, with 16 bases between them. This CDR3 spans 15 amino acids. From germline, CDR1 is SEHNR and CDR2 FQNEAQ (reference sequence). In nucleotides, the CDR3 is TGTGCCAGCAGGTCCTCCGTGGCGGGGACCGGGGAGCTGTTTTTT. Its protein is CASRSSVAGTGELFF.

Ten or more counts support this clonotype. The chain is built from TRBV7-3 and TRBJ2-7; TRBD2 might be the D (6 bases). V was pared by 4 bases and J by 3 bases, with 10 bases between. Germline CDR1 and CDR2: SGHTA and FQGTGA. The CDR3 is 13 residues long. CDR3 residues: CASSSAGGYEQYF. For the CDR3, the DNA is TGTGCCAGCAGCTCTGCCGGGGGCTACGAGCAGTACTTC.

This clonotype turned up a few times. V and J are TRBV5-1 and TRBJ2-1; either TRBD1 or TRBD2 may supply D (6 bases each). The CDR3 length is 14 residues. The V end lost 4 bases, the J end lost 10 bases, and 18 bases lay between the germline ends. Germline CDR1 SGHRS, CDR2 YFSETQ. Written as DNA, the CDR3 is TGCGCCAGCAGCCCATGGGGGGCAGACGGGGAGCAGTTCTTC. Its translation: CASSPWGADGEQFF.

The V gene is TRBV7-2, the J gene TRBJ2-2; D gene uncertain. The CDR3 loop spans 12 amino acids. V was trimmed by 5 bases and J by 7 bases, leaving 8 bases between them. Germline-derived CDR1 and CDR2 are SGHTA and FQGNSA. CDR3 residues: CASSITDGELFF. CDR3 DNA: TGTGCCAGCAGCATAACAGACGGGGAGCTGTTTTTT.